This passage covers 30 T cell receptor beta chains from one sample sequenced in a study of shared clonotypes between healthy human individuals. Assay: immunoSEQ multiplex PCR; the TCRdb copy retains only in-frame clones and omits some. The sample consists of some 470,000 clones, 76% of them appearing once. Sequencing was carried out using PBMCs. Every receptor here comes from a woman aged 40 to 55 in good health. Some clones in this sample may be carry-over from other donors' samples.

The table lists this clone with a few counts. V gene TRBV27 combines with J gene TRBJ1-1; TRBD1 matches at 8 bases. The ends lost 4 bases at V and 2 bases at J; junction bases unmatched: 3. The CDR3 covers 14 residues. CDR1 MNHEY and CDR2 SMNVEV come from the germline V gene (reference sequence). CDR3 in DNA: TGTGCCAGCAGTTGGACAGGGACTAACACTGAAGCTTTCTTT. It specifies CASSWTGTNTEAFF.

This rearrangement joins TRBV7-9 to TRBJ2-7; D is unclear. V lost 6 bases and J lost 6, with 9 bases in between. Per germline, CDR1 SEHNR and CDR2 FQNEAQ (reference sequence). This CDR3 contains 11 residues. For the CDR3, the DNA is TGTGCCAGCAGGAATAGTGGCGAGCAGTACTTC. This gives the protein CASRNSGEQYF.

V and J are TRBV18 and TRBJ1-2; D remains ambiguous. Germline-derived CDR1 and CDR2 are KGHSH and LQKENI. V was pared by 5 bases and J by 6 bases, with 13 bases between. The CDR3 covers 13 residues. CDR3 protein: CASSATFPHGYTF. The CDR3 DNA is TGTGCCAGCTCAGCCACATTTCCTCATGGCTACACCTTC.

This chain joins TRBV4-2 and TRBJ2-5; either TRBD1 or TRBD2 may fit D (6 bases each). The V end lost 1 base, the J end lost 2 bases, and 11 bases lay between the germline ends. The CDR3 sequence is 15 residues long. Germline values: CDR1 LGHNA, CDR2 YNFKEQ. CDR3 nucleotides: TGTGCCAGCAGCCAAGGGGGGGCGGCACAAGAGACCCAGTACTTC. This encodes CASSQGGAAQETQYF.

The chain links TRBV18 to TRBJ2-2; maybe TRBD2 (5 bases). Trimming took off 1 base at V and 2 bases at J, with 8 bases between the two ends. Germline values: CDR1 KGHSH, CDR2 LQKENI. This CDR3 contains 15 residues. The CDR3, as DNA: TGTGCCAGCTCACCACGGCTAGCAAACACCGGGGAGCTGTTTTTT. Encoded protein: CASSPRLANTGELFF.

This clone was counted at least ten times. The chain employs TRBV5-4 and TRBJ1-5; D is possibly TRBD1 (6 bases). This CDR3 is 14 amino acids long. Trimming removed 9 bases from V and 0 bases from J, with 13 bases in between. Germline V gives CDR1 SGHNT, CDR2 YYREEE (reference sequence). In nucleotides, the CDR3 is TGTGCCACCAACAGGGCCGATAGCAATCAGCCCCAGCATTTT. It translates to CATNRADSNQPQHF.

This clone was observed a single time. The chain has TRBV7-9 and TRBJ1-1, with 7 bases lining up with TRBD1. Germline lookup yields CDR1 SEHNR and CDR2 FQNEAQ (reference sequence). Trimming took 8 bases from V and 4 from J; bases not matched to a gene: 16. The CDR3 has 16 amino acids. The CDR3 loop reads CASAPPIRQGPTEAFF. The CDR3 DNA reads TGTGCCAGCGCACCACCCATACGACAGGGACCCACTGAAGCTTTCTTT.

Here the CDR3 reads CSVGGQGINYGYTF. CDR3 nucleotide sequence: TGCAGCGTGGGAGGGCAGGGGATAAACTATGGCTACACCTTC. This chain connects TRBV29-1 to TRBJ1-2, with TRBD1 as a possible D gene (6 bases). Trimming shortened V by 6 bases and J by 2 bases, and 16 bases separated the two germline ends. The CDR3 spans 14 residues. From germline, CDR1 is SQVTM and CDR2 ANQGSEA.

The chain combines TRBV4-3 with TRBJ2-2; D may be TRBD1 (6 bases). This CDR3 comprises 14 residues. V lost 3 bases and J lost 3, with 8 bases in between. Germline CDR1 reads LGHNA; CDR2 reads YSLEER. This CDR3 is CASSHGQYTGELFF. In DNA, the CDR3 is TGCGCCAGCAGCCACGGACAGTACACCGGGGAGCTGTTTTTT.

The V call is TRBV18, the J call TRBJ2-1; 15 positions match TRBD2. J was trimmed by 10 bases and V by 5 bases; bases with no gene match: 9. The CDR3 loop spans 16 amino acids. Germline lookup yields CDR1 KGHSH and CDR2 LQKENI. The CDR3 loop reads CASSGDYGTSGREQFF. As DNA, the CDR3 is TGTGCCAGCTCAGGTGATTACGGGACTAGCGGGAGGGAGCAGTTCTTC.

The rearrangement links TRBV5-4 to TRBJ1-2; a weak D match, TRBD1 (6 bases). Deletions cut 0 bases from V and 8 bases from J, with 17 bases between. The CDR3 has 15 amino acids. CDR1 and CDR2 (germline): SGHNT, YYREEE (reference sequence). The CDR3 protein is CASSLGGLNRGGYTF. In nucleotides, the CDR3 is TGTGCCAGCAGCTTGGGGGGGCTAAACCGGGGCGGCTACACCTTC.

This clone appeared once. The rearrangement joins TRBV12-1 to TRBJ1-4; the table's TRBD1 call for D was not verified on the DNA. TRBV12-1 has pseudogene status. This CDR3 has 15 residues. CDR3 sequence reads: CASSLNRGTNEKLFF. CDR3 in DNA: TGTGCCAGCAGCTTAAACAGGGGAACTAATGAAAAACTGTTTTTT.

The sample holds a few counts of this clone. The rearrangement uses TRBV2 and TRBJ1-2; no firm D call. V was cut by 8 bases and J by 7 bases, with 17 bases left in between. Germline CDR1 and CDR2: SNHLY and FYNNEI. The CDR3 runs to 13 residues. Written as DNA, the CDR3 is TGTGCCAGCGGTGTTTCTGAGTTTGGTGGCTACACCTTC. Protein: CASGVSEFGGYTF.

The table lists this clone with a few counts. This chain joins TRBV18 and TRBJ1-1; maybe TRBD1 (5 bases). The V end was cut by 3 bases, the J end by 1 base, with 15 bases between. Germline values: CDR1 KGHSH, CDR2 LQKENI. The CDR3 loop spans 16 amino acids. The CDR3: CASSPVGAASNTEAFF. As DNA, the CDR3 is TGTGCCAGCTCACCGGTAGGGGCAGCTTCGAACACTGAAGCTTTCTTT.

The rearrangement links TRBV7-3 to TRBJ2-7, with D hard to call. Germline CDR1 and CDR2: SGHTA and FQGTGA. Trimming shortened V by 5 bases and J by 9 bases, and 17 bases separated the two germline ends. This CDR3 region has 13 residues. The DNA for the CDR3 is TGTGCCAGCAGCAGAACCCCTAGTTCAGTGCAGTACTTC. This gives the protein CASSRTPSSVQYF.

The chain links TRBV15 to TRBJ2-3; the D gene is possibly TRBD2 (6 bases). V lost 1 base to trimming and J lost 0 bases, with 14 bases between them. The CDR3 contains 17 residues. Per germline, CDR1 LNHNV and CDR2 YYDKDF (reference sequence). CDR3 region: CATSRGRAGVSTDTQYF. The CDR3 region has the DNA TGTGCCACCAGCAGAGGTCGAGCGGGTGTGAGCACAGATACGCAGTATTTT.

The rearrangement uses TRBV4-3 and TRBJ2-3; no reliable D call. The V end was cut by 0 bases, the J end by 0 bases, with 16 bases between. This CDR3 has 18 residues. Germline lookup yields CDR1 LGHNA and CDR2 YSLEER. The CDR3 spells CASSQDPPDDTSTDTQYF. The CDR3 DNA reads as TGCGCCAGCAGCCAAGATCCCCCGGACGACACGAGCACAGATACGCAGTATTTT.

This clone appeared a single time. This CDR3 reads CASSSQGWQETQYF. The DNA of the CDR3 is TGTGCCAGCAGCTCCCAGGGTTGGCAAGAGACCCAGTACTTC. The chain carries TRBV7-2 and TRBJ2-5, with D possibly TRBD1 on 5 matching bases. Trimming shortened V by 4 bases and J by 2 bases, and 11 bases separated the two germline ends. Germline loops: CDR1 SGHTA, CDR2 FQGNSA. This CDR3 spans 14 amino acids.

This clone appeared a few times. The chain joins TRBV28 to TRBJ2-7; 8 nucleotides line up with TRBD2. Germline CDR1 is MDHEN and CDR2 is SYDVKM. This CDR3 is built from 17 residues. The trim removed 4 bases at V and 4 bases at J, leaving 15 bases unmatched. The CDR3 sequence is CASSSQRFGGRRYEQYF. CDR3 bases: TGTGCCAGCAGTTCCCAGAGGTTCGGCGGGAGGAGGTACGAGCAGTACTTC.

The rearrangement joins TRBV2 to TRBJ2-3; D call uncertain. The CDR3 runs to 10 residues. V was pared by 7 bases and J by 5 bases, with 4 bases between. Germline-derived CDR1 and CDR2 are SNHLY and FYNNEI. The CDR3, as DNA: TGTGCCAGCAATCGAGATACGCAGTATTTT. Encoded protein: CASNRDTQYF.

The chain is built from TRBV4-1 and TRBJ1-4; TRBD1 is a possible D gene (6 bases). Germline loops: CDR1 MGHRA, CDR2 YSYEKL. V shed 3 bases and J shed 5 bases, with 13 bases lying between them. The CDR3 runs to 15 residues. The chain's CDR3 is CASSQLQGSNEKLFF. The CDR3 DNA sequence: TGCGCCAGCAGCCAGCTACAGGGCTCGAATGAAAAACTGTTTTTT.

The J gene is TRBJ2-7, the V gene TRBV29-1; 9 nucleotides align to TRBD1. The CDR3 totals 15 residues. Germline CDR1 and CDR2: SQVTM and ANQGSEA. J was trimmed by 6 bases and V by 0 bases; bases with no gene match: 9. The CDR3 DNA reads TGCAGCGTTGAAGATCGGGGGGACAGGGAGGGCGAGCAGTACTTC. Residues: CSVEDRGDREGEQYF.

The V and J genes are TRBV7-7 and TRBJ2-3, with D hard to call. CDR1 is SSHAT and CDR2 is FNYEAQ in the germline V gene (reference sequence). This CDR3 is built from 14 residues. V was trimmed by 1 base and J by 6 bases, leaving 11 bases between them. CDR3 in DNA: TGTGCCAGCAGCTTAGGAGGAACCTATGATACGCAGTATTTT. This sequence encodes CASSLGGTYDTQYF.

The V and J genes are TRBV5-1 and TRBJ1-1; D call uncertain. The CDR3 contains 14 residues. V was shortened by 0 bases and J by 7 bases, with 13 bases between the two germline ends. Germline CDR1 reads SGHRS; CDR2 reads YFSETQ. In DNA, the CDR3 is TGCGCCAGCAGCTTGGCGATAGGTTTGGATGAAGCTTTCTTT. It codes for CASSLAIGLDEAFF. Based on the CDR3 plus reference TRBV5-1 and TRBJ1-1, the full variable domain is KAGVTQTPRYLIKTRGQQVTLSCSPISGHRSVSWYQQTPGQGLQFLFEYFSETQRNKGNFPGRFSGRQFSNSRSEMNVSTLELGDSALYLCASSLAIGLDEAFFGQGTRLTVV.

This clone was seen more than once but under ten times. Other nucleotide sequences in the sample specify the same CDR3. The V gene is TRBV5-1, the J gene TRBJ1-5; unclear D gene. The V end was cut by 2 bases, the J end by 0 bases, with 6 bases between. CDR1 and CDR2 (germline): SGHRS, YFSETQ. This CDR3 has 14 residues. CDR3 sequence reads: CASSFKDSNQPQHF. The DNA for the CDR3 is TGCGCCAGCAGCTTCAAGGATAGCAATCAGCCCCAGCATTTT.

The gene calls are TRBV7-9 and TRBJ2-2, with TRBD2 identical over 8 bases. This CDR3 spans 19 amino acids. Looked up from germline, CDR1 is SEHNR and CDR2 is FQNEAQ (reference sequence). J was trimmed by 0 bases and V by 3 bases; bases with no gene match: 12. This CDR3 is CASSLGAAGVGANTGELFF. CDR3 in DNA: TGTGCCAGCAGCTTGGGTGCAGCGGGAGTTGGTGCGAACACCGGGGAGCTGTTTTTT.

This chain connects TRBV12-2 to TRBJ2-1; the table's D call, TRBD2, was not checked against the DNA. TRBV12-2 constitutes a pseudogene. The CDR3 length is 17 residues. This CDR3 is CASRFPGTSGTYNEQFF. DNA for the CDR3: TGTGCAAGTCGCTTCCCCGGGACTAGCGGGACCTACAATGAGCAGTTCTTC.

This clone appeared many times. V and J are TRBV10-3 and TRBJ2-7, with unresolved D. The CDR3 length is 13 residues. Trimming shortened V by 6 bases and J by 4 bases, and 13 bases separated the two germline ends. Germline V CDR1 and CDR2: ENHRY, SYGVKD. The CDR3 reads CAIRNARRYEQYF. CDR3 in DNA: TGTGCCATCAGAAACGCAAGGAGATACGAGCAGTACTTC.

The V call is TRBV9, the J call TRBJ2-3, with 7 bases that match TRBD2. Germline V gene lookup returns CDR1 SGDLS and CDR2 YYNGEE. This CDR3 contains 15 residues. V trimming: 4 bases; J trimming: 5 bases; junction bases outside the gene matches: 10. The CDR3 spells CASSRLADMRDTQYF. CDR3 nucleotides: TGTGCCAGCAGCCGACTAGCTGATATGAGAGATACGCAGTATTTT.

The chain employs TRBV13 and TRBJ2-7, with D possibly called TRBD1 or TRBD2 (6 bases each). V lost 5 bases to trimming and J lost 2 bases, with 16 bases between them. Per germline, CDR1 PRHDT and CDR2 FYEKMQ (reference sequence). The length of the CDR3 is 15 residues. The CDR3 region is CASSPSGGLAYEQYF. CDR3 sequence (DNA): TGTGCCAGCAGCCCCAGTGGGGGGCTGGCCTACGAGCAGTACTTC.